The clone carrying this T cell receptor beta chain was seen a handful of times. A universal primer site was created by template switching, with the cDNA bearing unique molecular identifiers. Using its own MiXCR run on the 5' RACE reads, TCRdb lists one record per CDR3 protein. The sample shows hundreds of thousands of distinct CDR3 sequences, about an eighth of them seen only once. The V end was cut by 3 bases, the J end by 0 bases, with 8 bases between. The CDR3 spans 13 residues. Germline-derived CDR1 and CDR2 are SQVTM and ANQGSEA. This sample is part of a study of identical twins. The chain combines TRBV29-1 with TRBJ1-1, with a possible D match to TRBD1 (6 bases). Source material: memory (CD45RO+) T cells sorted from blood. The receptor's source is a woman between 18 and 30 years old in good health. CDR3 in DNA: TGCAGCGTTGATGGGACAATGAACACTGAAGCTTTCTTT. It translates to CSVDGTMNTEAFF.